Included here is one T cell receptor beta chain sequence, with context. This clone was counted between two and nine times. What this receptor recognizes is not known. The sample holds no much larger clone one base away, and base qualities are not on file. Library method: the immunoSEQ multiplex PCR assay. For the multiplex PCR, a mixture combining 60 forward primers for TCR Vbeta segments and 13 reverse primers for TCR Jbeta segments was used. The CDR3 region of rearranged TCR beta genes was amplified from genomic DNA with a multiplex PCR assay. On the Illumina HiSeq System, the amplified TCR beta libraries were sequenced as 87-base-pair reads. Concerning the study's data processing: Across the 600 to 700 repertoires, a later analysis counted 80 million or so unique TCR beta chains, approximately 10 million of which were shared by at least two donors. Raw reads were error-corrected and collapsed into unique sequences by a nearest-neighbor algorithm in which closely related sequences were merged to remove PCR and sequencing errors. CDR3 sequences were aligned to IMGT reference sequences to assign V, D and J gene segments. For a sequence to be retained, a match of at least six nucleotides to both a V gene segment and a J gene segment was required. A rearrangement counted as productive if the CDR3 had no stop codons and remained in frame with V and J, and every other rearrangement counted as non-productive. CDR3 was defined by IMGT convention, running from the second conserved V-encoded cysteine to the conserved J-encoded phenylalanine. Sequences without an unambiguous match to a single V gene segment were excluded from the earlier analysis of several hundred of the donors. In an earlier analysis of approximately 560 of the donors, a V segment was called functional when productive rearrangements were above 56.7%, and segregating when the standard deviation between donors exceeded 5%. To diagnose cytomegalovirus status from the catalog of TCR beta chain sequences, a statistical classification framework was built. In a later analysis, V and J genes were assigned by comparing TCR nucleotide sequences against IMGT/GENE-DB human TR gene sequences. Using the TCRdist pipeline, a later analysis assigned CDR3 sequences along with most-parsimonious VDJ recombination scenarios. In a later analysis, every TCR beta chain was defined by the combination of its CDR3 amino acid sequence and its V-gene family, and reads without a unique V-gene family were dropped. As a way to deal with suspected cross-contamination and a sequencing artifact, a later analysis dropped more than 500 nucleotide sequences that were highly shared and had low generation probability. A later analysis calculated a clonal expansion index for each public chain from normalized within-repertoire ranks of inferred template counts. In a later analysis, generation probabilities were computed using a VDJ recombination model fitted to out-of-frame rearrangements, and the results were checked against IGoR. Hypergeometric tests were used in a later analysis to score TCR-TCR, TCR-HLA and TCR-CMV co-occurrence, with a repertoire-size bias correction applied to the TCR pairs. To estimate false discovery rates, a later analysis permuted the HLA or CMV assignments 20 times. In a later analysis, co-occurring TCRs were grouped using DBSCAN, and TCRdist sequence similarity was added for clustering within HLA-allele-positive subsets. Repertoires with fewer than 30,000 or more than 120,000 public chains were left out of co-occurrence clustering, as were five repertoires with anomalous nucleotide sharing. The source is immuneACCESS, and TCRdb retained only in-frame sequences with V and J called. Part of the clones is not carried over; for the studies checked, unresolved V genes explain less than half of this, and the remainder is unexplained. The DNA gave D and trimming, while V, J and clone size come from that table. The sample profile shows about 160,000 clones; over 75% of them were found once. The ten largest clones represent around 0.97% of the sample.

These data originate in a study of cytomegalovirus exposure and HLA in healthy donors (dated by TCRdb to 2015 to 2018). As for the study more broadly: An earlier analysis of approximately 550 of the donors reported roughly 300 Gb of sequence data and 100 million to 140 million unique TCR beta sequences from some 180 million T cells. To predict cytomegalovirus infection status, the study combined high-throughput TCR immunosequencing, statistical association of individual TCRs with disease status, and machine learning. Along with the approximately 600-subject first cohort, a separate validation cohort of roughly 110 different subjects was used. The T cell repertoires of some 670 subjects were profiled by immunosequencing and related to cytomegalovirus serostatus. The aim of the study was to test whether cataloging public T cell receptors could identify signatures of past pathogen exposure. Donor age, sex, ethnicity and CMV serostatus were compiled alongside the repertoire data. In a later analysis, previously published TCR beta repertoires from several hundred donors were re-analyzed and high-resolution HLA genotyping was added so that TCR occurrence patterns could be studied. Because of strong linkage in the cohort, roughly five DR-DQ haplotypes were treated as single units for association and clustering. Across some 400 genotyped donors of the cohort, an average of approximately 220,000 unique TCR beta nucleotide sequences per donor were sequenced, and roughly a sixth of those sequences were non-productive. The genetic ancestry cluster associated with self-reported Caucasian donors included about 81% of the roughly 360 genotyped donors. Typing coverage differed by locus: A, B, C, DRB1 and DQB1 were typed in roughly 620-630 donors, DQA1 in approximately 520, DPA1 in 600 to 610, and DPB1 in about 450. Class I and class II HLA loci were covered by the typing at four-digit resolution. Rather than using new phenotypic data, the later analysis identified candidate immune exposures from TCR beta sequences and from how often those sequences occurred across donors. Roughly 290 gigabases of sequencing data and around 88 million unique TCR sequences made up an early release that covered about 640 HLA-typed donors. An earlier analysis of fewer than 700 of the donors applied high-throughput TCR beta sequencing to assess whether each TCR beta V gene segment acted as functional or pseudogenic. Every discovery cohort repertoire had been produced on one sequencing platform. A later genetic analysis took genome-wide SNP genotypes for about 60% of the roughly 670 donors and used that subset as a discovery cohort. What the work shows at the level of the full study, not this receptor alone: Broadly in line with IMGT annotations, most TCR beta V segments showed up in productive rearrangements about 87% or about 30% of the time in an earlier analysis of several hundred of the donors. In both the original and validation cohorts, the classifier was reported to diagnose cytomegalovirus status with high specificity and sensitivity. HLA typing was unavailable for some donors at each locus, so association tests used only the typed subset. Strong co-occurrence of HLA alleles, especially DR and DQ, made assigning TCR associations to individual alleles difficult. It was suggested by the authors that the approach could potentially be generalized to other disease states and immunological phenotypes. In this cohort, only TCR beta chains were sequenced, and detectable features were limited by the absence of alpha or paired-chain data. Most TCR sequences were seen in very few donors, while some public TCRs were found in many individuals. Correlated functional status among segregating V segments might be attributable to linkage disequilibrium, but an unknown experimental factor could not be ruled out. A further reported finding was that TCR beta sequences accurately predicted the HLA-A and HLA-B alleles for most subjects in the first cohort. According to a later analysis, most CMV-associated TCR beta chains appeared to be HLA-restricted, and the HLA associations seemed to be driven largely by CMV exposure. In the study, approximately 160 TCR beta chains were listed as associated with cytomegalovirus. Because counts were too low, around 18 rarely observed V segments, including chromosome 9 orphons, were left out of the earlier analysis of a few hundred of the donors. Specific HLA alleles were associated with 15,000 to 20,000 TCR beta sequences at a false discovery rate of 0.05 in a later analysis. In a later analysis, TCR association rates were found to vary across HLA loci, with the most associated TCRs seen for DRB1 alleles and the fewest for HLA-C alleles. Sequencing depth was assumed to be roughly uniform across donors in the presence/absence analyses, though that assumption may not hold. In vitro tests confirmed that a few of the cytomegalovirus-associated TCR beta chains recognize cytomegalovirus antigens. A cluster of highly shared sequence variants was judged likely to be a technical artifact of the sequencing pipeline. According to a later analysis, parvovirus B19, influenza, CMV and Epstein-Barr virus appeared linked to several top co-occurrence clusters. According to a later genetic analysis, donors in an Asian-associated ancestry cluster had fewer N-insertions in productive TCRs than the roughly 670-donor mean. An association between a missense DCLRE1C variant and V-gene and J-gene trimming of TCR beta chains was found in a later genetic analysis and replicated in an independent cohort. For the cohort, immune exposure information was limited to CMV serostatus. In a later analysis, HLA-associated TCR beta chains showed more clonal expansion and lower generation probabilities than non-associated chains that were equally common. Some IMGT-functional V segments, including TRBV6-2 and TRBV6-3, could not be told apart with the 87-base-pair reads, so those segments were excluded.

V and J are truncated by 2 bases and 4 bases respectively, leaving an intervening sequence of 14 bases. From cysteine to phenylalanine, the CDR3 is 15 amino acids long. The retained sequence is limited to the CDR3, 45 bases, with the frame set at the first base. Reading the germline V gene (reference sequence) gives CDR1 SEHNR and CDR2 FQNEAQ. The cohort was made up of roughly 670 healthy bone marrow donors. At the time of sampling, all cohort members were nominally healthy, though unrecorded immune exposures were likely present. The donor tested CMV seropositive, placing the donor among the 310 or so seropositive members of the cohort. A peripheral blood sample was provided by each donor, and peripheral blood mononuclear cells were used for TCR beta sequencing. Genomic DNA was extracted from the blood cell samples with the Qiagen DNeasy Blood Extraction Kit.

The clonotype was recovered from a woman aged 45-65 years in good health and CMV-seropositive. Input material: PBMCs. The sequence is built from TRBV7-9 and TRBJ1-1; no confident D gene assignment can be made. The CDR3 protein: CASSLSSAQVTEAFF. The DNA sequence is given as TGTGCCAGCAGCTTAAGTTCGGCCCAGGTCACTGAAGCTTTCTTT.